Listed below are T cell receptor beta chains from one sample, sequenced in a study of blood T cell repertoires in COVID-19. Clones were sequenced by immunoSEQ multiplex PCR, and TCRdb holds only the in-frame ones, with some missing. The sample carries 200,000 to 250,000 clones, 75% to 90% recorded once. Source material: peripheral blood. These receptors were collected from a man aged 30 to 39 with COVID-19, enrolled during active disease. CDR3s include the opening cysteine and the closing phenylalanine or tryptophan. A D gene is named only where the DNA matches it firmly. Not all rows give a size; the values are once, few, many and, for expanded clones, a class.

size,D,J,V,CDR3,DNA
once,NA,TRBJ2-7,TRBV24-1,CATSDTRRGLGKSYEQYF,TGTGCCACCAGTGATACACGGAGGGGGCTGGGGAAATCCTACGAGCAGTACTTC
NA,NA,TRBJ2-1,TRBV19,CASSIDVSSNAYNEQFF,TGTGCCAGTAGTATAGATGTATCTAGTAACGCCTACAATGAGCAGTTCTTC
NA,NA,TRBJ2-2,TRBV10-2,CASSFGGPTGELFF,TGCGCCAGCAGTTTTGGGGGCCCCACCGGGGAGCTGTTTTTT
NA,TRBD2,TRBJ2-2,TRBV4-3,CASSPVAGNTGELFF,TGCGCCAGCAGCCCAGTAGCGGGGAACACCGGGGAGCTGTTTTTT
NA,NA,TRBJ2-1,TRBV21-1,CASSSIPPGTGGPGEQFF,TGTGCCAGCAGCTCCATCCCCCCCGGGACAGGGGGCCCGGGGGAGCAGTTCTTC
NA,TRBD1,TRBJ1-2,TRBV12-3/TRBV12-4,CASTRQGGYGYTF,TGTGCCAGCACCCGACAGGGAGGTTATGGCTACACCTTC
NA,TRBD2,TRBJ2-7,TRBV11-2,CASSPLSSGGEQYF,TGTGCCAGCAGCCCCTTGTCTTCGGGGGGCGAGCAGTACTTC
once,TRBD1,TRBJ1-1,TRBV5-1,CASSRWTGEGYTEAFF,TGCGCCAGCAGCCGATGGACAGGGGAGGGATACACTGAAGCTTTCTTT
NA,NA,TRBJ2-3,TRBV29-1,CSARTNTDTQYF,TGCAGCGCCCGGACTAACACAGATACGCAGTATTTT
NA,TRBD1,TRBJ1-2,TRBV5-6,CASSPGTGFNYGYTF,TGTGCCAGCAGCCCCGGGACAGGGTTCAACTATGGCTACACCTTC
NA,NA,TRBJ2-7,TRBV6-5,CASSLTGEADEQYF,TGTGCCAGCAGCCTTACAGGGGAGGCAGACGAGCAGTACTTC
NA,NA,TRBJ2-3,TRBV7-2,CASSLGGGGLLDTQYF,TGTGCCAGCAGCTTAGGAGGGGGGGGCCTTCTAGATACGCAGTATTTT
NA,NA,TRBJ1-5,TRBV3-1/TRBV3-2,CASSQDLSHPQPQHF,TGTGCCAGCAGCCAAGATTTATCACATCCTCAGCCCCAGCATTTT
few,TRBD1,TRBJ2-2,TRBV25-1,CASSPTGVVNTGELFF,TGTGCCAGCAGCCCAACAGGGGTAGTTAACACCGGGGAGCTGTTTTTT
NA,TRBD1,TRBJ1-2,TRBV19,CASSPRQGHYGYTF,TGTGCCAGTAGTCCTCGACAGGGCCACTATGGCTACACCTTC
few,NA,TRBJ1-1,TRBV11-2,CASSLAPEYTEAFF,TGTGCCAGCAGCTTAGCCCCGGAGTACACTGAAGCTTTCTTT
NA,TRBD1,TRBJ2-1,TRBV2,CASSDVVVGTGSYNEQFF,TGTGCCAGCAGTGACGTGGTTGTCGGGACAGGGTCCTACAATGAGCAGTTCTTC
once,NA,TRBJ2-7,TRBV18,CASSLDSSYEQYF,TGTGCCAGCTCACTGGACAGTTCCTACGAGCAGTACTTC
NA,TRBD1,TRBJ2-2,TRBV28,CASSYSRDRSYTGELFF,TGTGCCAGCAGTTACTCCCGGGACAGGAGCTACACCGGGGAGCTGTTTTTT
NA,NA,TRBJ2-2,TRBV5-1,CASSLQAATGELFF,TGCGCCAGCAGCTTACAGGCGGCCACCGGGGAGCTGTTTTTT
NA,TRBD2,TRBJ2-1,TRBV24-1,CATSLSGGNNEQFF,TGTGCCACCAGTTTAAGCGGGGGAAACAATGAGCAGTTCTTC
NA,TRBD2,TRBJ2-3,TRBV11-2,CASSLPSGGDTDTQYF,TGTGCCAGCAGCTTACCCTCCGGGGGGGACACAGATACGCAGTATTTT
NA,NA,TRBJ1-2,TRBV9,CASSPRTDYYGYTF,TGTGCCAGCAGCCCGAGGACAGATTACTATGGCTACACCTTC
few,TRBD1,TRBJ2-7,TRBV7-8,CASSWTGGHEQYF,TGTGCCAGCAGCTGGACAGGGGGCCACGAGCAGTACTTC
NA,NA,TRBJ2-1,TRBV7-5,CARSSWTSGANNEQFF,TGTGCCAGAAGCTCCTGGACTAGCGGGGCAAACAATGAGCAGTTCTTC